Listed below are T cell receptor beta chains from one sample, sequenced in a study of blood T cell repertoires in COVID-19. The method was immunoSEQ multiplex PCR; TCRdb's version includes in-frame clones alone and lacks a portion of them. This sample carries about 250,000 clones, roughly 82% of them seen once, and the ten largest clones take approximately 4.5%. The sample taken for sequencing was peripheral blood. The receptors originated from a woman between 65 and 79 years old with acute or convalescent COVID-19. The CDR3 runs from the conserved cysteine through the conserved F or W. Fields, in order: D gene, J gene, clone size, V gene, CDR3 DNA, CDR3 protein. D genes are given only for firm matches. The size field is filled for only some rows; it gives once, few, many or a size class.

D: TRBD1
J: TRBJ1-2
size: -
V: TRBV5-6
DNA: TGTGCCAGCAGCTGGGGGACAGAAGGCTATGGCTACACCTTC
CDR3: CASSWGTEGYGYTF

D: TRBD1
J: TRBJ1-6
size: -
V: TRBV2
DNA: TGTGCCTATGGGACAGGCATTAATTCACCCCTCCACTTT
CDR3: CAYGTGINSPLHF

D: -
J: TRBJ1-1
size: -
V: TRBV30
DNA: TGTGCCTGGAGAGTAGACAGTCTCGCTGAAGCTTTCTTT
CDR3: CAWRVDSLAEAFF

D: TRBD1
J: TRBJ1-5
size: -
V: TRBV5-5
DNA: TGTGCCAGCAGCCCTGGACAGGGCAACAATCAGCCCCAGCATTTT
CDR3: CASSPGQGNNQPQHF

D: TRBD1
J: TRBJ2-6
size: once
V: TRBV7-6
DNA: TGTGCCAGCAGCGTATACAGGGGCTCTGGGGCCAACGTCCTGACTTTC
CDR3: CASSVYRGSGANVLTF

D: -
J: TRBJ1-5
size: few
V: TRBV3-1/TRBV3-2
DNA: TGTGCCAGCAGCCAAGATTCAGGGCAGAGCGGCAATCAGCCCCAGCATTTT
CDR3: CASSQDSGQSGNQPQHF

D: TRBD1
J: TRBJ1-4
size: -
V: TRBV5-1
DNA: TGCGCCAGCAGCTCCCAGGGGGCTTCTAATGAAAAACTGTTTTTT
CDR3: CASSSQGASNEKLFF

D: TRBD1
J: TRBJ1-4
size: once
V: TRBV24-1
DNA: TGTGCCACCAGTGATGGGACAGGGTTTGCTGAAAAACTGTTTTTT
CDR3: CATSDGTGFAEKLFF

D: TRBD1
J: TRBJ2-1
size: -
V: TRBV5-1
DNA: TGCGCCAGCAGCATCAGGGGGCAGAGTGAGCAGTTCTTC
CDR3: CASSIRGQSEQFF

D: -
J: TRBJ1-6
size: -
V: TRBV27
DNA: TGTGCCAGCAGTTTTCCAGGGGATTCACCCCTCCACTTT
CDR3: CASSFPGDSPLHF

D: TRBD1
J: TRBJ1-5
size: -
V: TRBV3-1/TRBV3-2
DNA: TGTGCCAGCAGCCGCGGGGACAGTTCAAATCAGCCCCAGCATTTT
CDR3: CASSRGDSSNQPQHF

D: -
J: TRBJ1-1
size: few
V: TRBV4-2
DNA: TGTGCCAGCAGCCAAGATCTAAGCACTGAAGCTTTCTTT
CDR3: CASSQDLSTEAFF

D: -
J: TRBJ1-2
size: -
V: TRBV6-5
DNA: TGTGCCAGCAGTCCAGGGCTGAACTATGGCTACACCTTC
CDR3: CASSPGLNYGYTF

D: TRBD1
J: TRBJ1-2
size: -
V: TRBV5-1
DNA: TGCGCCAGCAGCTTGGTCCGGGACAGTGGCTACACCTTC
CDR3: CASSLVRDSGYTF

D: -
J: TRBJ2-1
size: -
V: TRBV3-1/TRBV3-2
DNA: TGTGCCAGCAGTCAACGTGACTCTCCTTACAATGAGCAGTTCTTC
CDR3: CASSQRDSPYNEQFF

D: TRBD1
J: TRBJ2-1
size: -
V: TRBV7-2
DNA: TGTGCCAGCAGCCTGACTTCGAACTTGGGACAGGGGAAGGATGAGCAGTTCTTC
CDR3: CASSLTSNLGQGKDEQFF

D: -
J: TRBJ1-2
size: once
V: TRBV7-9
DNA: TGTGCCAGCAGCCTTGACACATTTAACTATGGCTACACCTTC
CDR3: CASSLDTFNYGYTF

D: TRBD2
J: TRBJ2-3
size: few
V: TRBV9
DNA: TGTGCCAGCAGCGTCGAGCGGGGGCTCACAGATACGCAGTATTTT
CDR3: CASSVERGLTDTQYF

D: -
J: TRBJ1-4
size: -
V: TRBV19
DNA: TGTGCCAGTAGCCGGACTACAACTAATGAAAAACTGTTTTTT
CDR3: CASSRTTTNEKLFF

D: TRBD2
J: TRBJ2-3
size: -
V: TRBV6-2/TRBV6-3
DNA: TGTGCCAGCAGTTCCCCAGCGGGGGGAGTAACAGATACGCAGTATTTT
CDR3: CASSSPAGGVTDTQYF

D: -
J: TRBJ2-2
size: -
V: TRBV5-1
DNA: TGCGCCAGTACCCTTGACAGCTTGAACACCGGGGAGCTGTTTTTT
CDR3: CASTLDSLNTGELFF

D: TRBD1
J: TRBJ1-1
size: -
V: TRBV7-8
DNA: TGTGCCAGCAGGCAGGACAGGGGTTTTAGGAAGAACACTGAAGCTTTCTTT
CDR3: CASRQDRGFRKNTEAFF

D: -
J: TRBJ1-2
size: -
V: TRBV11-2
DNA: TGTGCCAGCAGCTCCACCAGGGACTCCGGGCATGGCTACACCTTC
CDR3: CASSSTRDSGHGYTF

D: TRBD2
J: TRBJ2-3
size: -
V: TRBV24-1
DNA: TGTGCCACCAGTGACTCGGGGACTAGCGGAAGCACAGATACGCAGTATTTT
CDR3: CATSDSGTSGSTDTQYF

D: TRBD1
J: TRBJ1-6
size: -
V: TRBV18
DNA: TGTGCCAGCTCCCCTGCCGAGGACAGGGCATCCTCACCCCTCCACTTT
CDR3: CASSPAEDRASSPLHF

D: TRBD1
J: TRBJ1-1
size: -
V: TRBV7-6
DNA: TGTGCCAGCAGCCAACTGCCGGACAGGGTAGACACTGAAGCTTTCTTT
CDR3: CASSQLPDRVDTEAFF

D: TRBD1
J: TRBJ1-1
size: -
V: TRBV4-3
DNA: TGCGCCAGCAGCCATGCTGGGACAGGGACTATGAACACTGAAGCTTTCTTT
CDR3: CASSHAGTGTMNTEAFF

D: -
J: TRBJ1-2
size: few
V: TRBV3-1/TRBV3-2
DNA: TGTGCCAGCAGCCAGGGGACACGTTCTAACTATGGCTACACCTTC
CDR3: CASSQGTRSNYGYTF

D: -
J: TRBJ2-7
size: -
V: TRBV10-3
DNA: TGTGCCATCAGTGTTGAGGCTAGAAGGGGAGAGCAGTACTTC
CDR3: CAISVEARRGEQYF

D: TRBD1
J: TRBJ2-1
size: -
V: TRBV19
DNA: TGTGCCAGTAGTACAATCGGACAGGGGGGAGTCCATGAGCAGTTCTTC
CDR3: CASSTIGQGGVHEQFF

D: TRBD2
J: TRBJ2-7
size: -
V: TRBV27
DNA: TGTGCCAGCACTACCTGGGGGACTAGCGGCTACGAGCAGTACTTC
CDR3: CASTTWGTSGYEQYF

D: -
J: TRBJ2-3
size: -
V: TRBV4-2
DNA: TGTGCCAGCAGCCAAGGTTTCACTAGCACGAATACAGATACGCAGTATTTT
CDR3: CASSQGFTSTNTDTQYF

D: -
J: TRBJ1-6
size: -
V: TRBV7-9
DNA: TGTGCCAGCAGCCCTATGACGGACTCATATAATTCACCCCTCCACTTT
CDR3: CASSPMTDSYNSPLHF

D: -
J: TRBJ1-2
size: few
V: TRBV13
DNA: TGTGCCAGCAGCGCCGGAGGGCACTATGGCTACACCTTC
CDR3: CASSAGGHYGYTF

D: -
J: TRBJ2-5
size: -
V: TRBV2
DNA: TGTGCCAGCAGTTCAGGGGTTGAACAAGAGACCCAGTACTTC
CDR3: CASSSGVEQETQYF

D: -
J: TRBJ2-5
size: -
V: TRBV12-5
DNA: TGTGCTAGTGGCCAGACAGCTGGGGCCCAGTACTTC
CDR3: CASGQTAGAQYF

D: TRBD2
J: TRBJ2-3
size: -
V: TRBV5-1
DNA: TGCGCCAGCAGGAGGGATCTAGCGGCAGATACGCAGTATTTT
CDR3: CASRRDLAADTQYF